Sequencing of this T cell receptor (beta chain) was carried out in a study of T cell changes during pregnancy in multiple sclerosis. Only in-frame clones appear in the TCRdb table, and some are missing; sequencing was by immunoSEQ multiplex PCR. The sample contains 40,000 to 45,000 clones, roughly 89% of which appear only once. Sequencing used CD4+ T cells from peripheral blood mononuclear cells, obtained in the first trimester of pregnancy. The source is a female donor with multiple sclerosis, enrolled in a pregnancy study.

DNA of the CDR3: TGTGCCAGCTCACTGACTTACCCGGGAGACACTGAAGCTTTCTTT. It is translated as CASSLTYPGDTEAFF. The genes are TRBV18 and TRBJ1-1; no firm D call. V lost 4 bases and J 3 bases, leaving 15 bases between the germline ends. The CDR3 consists of 15 residues. CDR1 KGHSH and CDR2 LQKENI come from the germline V gene. The variable domain in full, with the rest retrieved from reference TRBV18 and TRBJ1-1, is NAGVMQNPRHLVRRRGQEARLRCSPMKGHSHVYWYRQLPEEGLKFMVYLQKENIIDESGMPKERFSAEFPKEGPSILRIQQVVRGDSAAYFCASSLTYPGDTEAFFGQGTRLTVV.